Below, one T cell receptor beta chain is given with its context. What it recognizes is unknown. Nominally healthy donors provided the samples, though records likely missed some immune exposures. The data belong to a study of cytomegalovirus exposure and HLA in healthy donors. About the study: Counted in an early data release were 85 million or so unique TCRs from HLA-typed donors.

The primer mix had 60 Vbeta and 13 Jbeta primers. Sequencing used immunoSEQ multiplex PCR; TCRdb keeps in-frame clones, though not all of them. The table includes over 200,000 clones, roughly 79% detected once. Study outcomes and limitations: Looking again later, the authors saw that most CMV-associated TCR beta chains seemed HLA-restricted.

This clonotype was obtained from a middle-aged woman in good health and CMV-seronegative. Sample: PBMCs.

CDR3 amino acids: CASSLERGTEAFF. CDR3 sequence (DNA): TGTGCCAGCAGCTTAGAGCGAGGTACTGAAGCTTTCTTT. This sequence joins TRBV11-2 and TRBJ1-1; D gene unclear. The V end was cut by 0 bases, the J end by 5 bases, with 7 bases between. CDR3 length: 13 residues. Germline V gene lookup returns CDR1 SGHAT and CDR2 FQNNGV.